Below, 6 T cell receptor beta chains from the same sample are listed, as sequenced in a study of T cell repertoires in cytomegalovirus infection. TCRdb recomputed calls from the reads with MiXCR, one row per CDR3 protein. The top ten hold approximately 10% of the sample, which has 400,000 to 550,000 distinct CDR3 sequences, 10% to 12% seen once. Sequences were obtained from PBMCs. The receptors were sampled from a human donor in good health (CMV status not recorded). Some clones in this sample may be carry-over from other donors' samples.

The table lists this clonotype with many counts. V gene TRBV18 combines with J gene TRBJ2-1; D gene ambiguous. This CDR3 region has 13 residues. Germline CDR1 KGHSH, CDR2 LQKENI. Trimming stripped 4 bases from V and 5 bases from J, with 9 bases between. The DNA for the CDR3 is TGTGCCAGCTCACGGACCGAAAACAATGAGCAGTTCTTC. As protein: CASSRTENNEQFF. The full variable domain, with the rest looked up from reference TRBV18 and TRBJ2-1, is NAGVMQNPRHLVRRRGQEARLRCSPMKGHSHVYWYRQLPEEGLKFMVYLQKENIIDESGMPKERFSAEFPKEGPSILRIQQVVRGDSAAYFCASSRTENNEQFFGPGTRLTVL.

This clonotype was recorded at least ten times. This sequence joins TRBV20-1 and TRBJ1-1; no clear D gene. Trimming took off 3 bases at V and 5 bases at J, with 10 bases between the two ends. CDR3 size: 12 residues. CDR1 is DFQATT and CDR2 is SNEGSKA in the germline V gene (reference sequence). Here the CDR3 reads CSASRPGTEAFF. The CDR3 DNA reads TGCAGTGCTAGTAGGCCGGGGACTGAAGCTTTCTTT.

Details on this clonotype: A much larger clone differs by one base, so this may be a read error. The CDR3 nucleotides are TGTGCCAGCAGTTACGAGGAGAACACTGAAGCTTTCTTT. Protein: CASSYEENTEAFF. The chain couples TRBV6-2 or TRBV6-3 to TRBJ1-1; D unclear. This CDR3 contains 13 residues. Trimming removed 2 bases at V and 1 base at J, with 5 bases between. Per the germline V gene, CDR1 is MNHEY and CDR2 is SVGEGT.

The chain uses TRBV2 and TRBJ2-7; no definite D call. Trimming removed 8 bases at V and 3 bases at J, with 17 bases between. Germline values: CDR1 SNHLY, CDR2 FYNNEI. The CDR3 contains 14 residues. The CDR3 sequence is CASGVSSRHYEQYF. CDR3 DNA sequence: TGTGCCAGCGGGGTTAGCAGTCGTCACTACGAGCAGTACTTC.

The chain links TRBV15 to TRBJ1-2; 7 positions agree with TRBD1. Germline CDR1 reads LNHNV; CDR2 reads YYDKDF (reference sequence). CDR3 length equals 16 residues. V lost 5 bases and J lost 2; bases outside the gene matches: 11. The CDR3: CATSGWTGTENYGYTF. CDR3 DNA: TGTGCCACCAGCGGATGGACAGGAACCGAAAACTATGGCTACACCTTC.

The chain employs TRBV14 and TRBJ2-7; perhaps TRBD2 as D (5 bases). Germline CDR1 is SGHDN and CDR2 is FVKESK. V was clipped by 0 bases and J by 2 bases, with 11 bases between them. The CDR3 has 15 amino acids. The DNA for the CDR3 is TGTGCCAGCAGCCAAGATCTCCCGAGGGCCTACGAGCAGTACTTC. Translating gives CASSQDLPRAYEQYF.